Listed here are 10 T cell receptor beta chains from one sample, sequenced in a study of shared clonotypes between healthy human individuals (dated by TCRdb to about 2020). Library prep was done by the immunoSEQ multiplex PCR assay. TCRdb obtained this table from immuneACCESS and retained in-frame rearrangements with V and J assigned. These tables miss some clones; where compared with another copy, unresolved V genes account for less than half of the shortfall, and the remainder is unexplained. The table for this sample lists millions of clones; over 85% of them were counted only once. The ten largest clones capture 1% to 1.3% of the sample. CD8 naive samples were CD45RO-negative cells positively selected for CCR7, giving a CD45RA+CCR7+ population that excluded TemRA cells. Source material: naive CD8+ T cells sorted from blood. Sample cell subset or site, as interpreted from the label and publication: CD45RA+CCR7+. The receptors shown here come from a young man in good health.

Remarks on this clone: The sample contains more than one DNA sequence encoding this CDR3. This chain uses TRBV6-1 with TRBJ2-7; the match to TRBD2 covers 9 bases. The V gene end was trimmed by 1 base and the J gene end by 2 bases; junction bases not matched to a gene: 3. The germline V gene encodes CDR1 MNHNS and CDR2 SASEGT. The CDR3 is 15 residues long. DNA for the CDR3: TGTGCCAGCAGTGAAGGACTAGCGGAGACCTACGAGCAGTACTTC. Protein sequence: CASSEGLAETYEQYF.

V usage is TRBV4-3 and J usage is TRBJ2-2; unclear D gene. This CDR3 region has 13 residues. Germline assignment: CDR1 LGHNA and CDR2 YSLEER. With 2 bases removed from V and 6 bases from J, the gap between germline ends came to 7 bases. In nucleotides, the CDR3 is TGCGCCAGCAGCCAATTTCTCGCCGGGGAGCTGTTTTTT. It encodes CASSQFLAGELFF.

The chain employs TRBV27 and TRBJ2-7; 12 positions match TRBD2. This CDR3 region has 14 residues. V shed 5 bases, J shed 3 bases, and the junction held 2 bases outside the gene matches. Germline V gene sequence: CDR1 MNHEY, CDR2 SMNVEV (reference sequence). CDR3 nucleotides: TGTGCCAGCAGTGAGACTAGCGGGAGCTACGAGCAGTACTTC. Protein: CASSETSGSYEQYF.

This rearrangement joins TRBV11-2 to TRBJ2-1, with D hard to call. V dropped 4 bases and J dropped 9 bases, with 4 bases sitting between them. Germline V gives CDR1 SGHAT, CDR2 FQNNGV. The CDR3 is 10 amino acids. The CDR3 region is CASSSVEQFF. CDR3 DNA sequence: TGTGCCAGCAGCTCCGTTGAGCAGTTCTTC. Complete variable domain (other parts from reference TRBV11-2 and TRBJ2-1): EAGVAQSPRYKIIEKRQSVAFWCNPISGHATLYWYQQILGQGPKLLIQFQNNGVVDDSQLPKDRFSAERLKGVDSTLKIQPAKLEDSAVYLCASSSVEQFFGPGTRLTVL.

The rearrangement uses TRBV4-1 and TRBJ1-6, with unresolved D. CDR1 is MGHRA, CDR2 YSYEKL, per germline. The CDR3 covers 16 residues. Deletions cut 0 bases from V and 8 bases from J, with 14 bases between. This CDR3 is CASSQDLAGWDSPLHF. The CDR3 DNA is TGCGCCAGCAGCCAAGATCTGGCAGGTTGGGATTCACCCCTCCACTTT.

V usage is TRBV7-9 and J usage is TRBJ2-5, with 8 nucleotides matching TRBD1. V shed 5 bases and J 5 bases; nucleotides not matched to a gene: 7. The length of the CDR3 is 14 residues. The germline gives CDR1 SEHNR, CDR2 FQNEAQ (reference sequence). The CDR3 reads CASSSDRGRETQYF. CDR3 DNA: TGTGCCAGCAGCAGCGACAGGGGCAGGGAGACCCAGTACTTC.

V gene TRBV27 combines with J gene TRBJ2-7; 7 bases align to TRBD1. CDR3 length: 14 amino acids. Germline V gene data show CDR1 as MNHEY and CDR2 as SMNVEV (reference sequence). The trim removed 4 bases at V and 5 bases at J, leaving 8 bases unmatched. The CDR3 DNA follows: TGTGCCAGCAGTTCTGTAGGGGGCTTGCACGAGCAGTACTTC. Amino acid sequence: CASSSVGGLHEQYF.

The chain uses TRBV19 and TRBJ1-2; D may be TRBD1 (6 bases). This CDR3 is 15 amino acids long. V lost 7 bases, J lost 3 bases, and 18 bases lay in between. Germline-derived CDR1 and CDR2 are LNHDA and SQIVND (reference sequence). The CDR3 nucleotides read TGTGCCAGTAACCTCGGTGGGGCAGGGGACTATGGCTACACCTTC. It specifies CASNLGGAGDYGYTF. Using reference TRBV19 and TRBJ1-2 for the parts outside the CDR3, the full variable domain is DGGITQSPKYLFRKEGQNVTLSCEQNLNHDAMYWYRQDPGQGLRLIYYSQIVNDFQKGDIAEGYSVSREKKESFPLTVTSAQKNPTAFYLCASNLGGAGDYGYTFGSGTRLTVV.

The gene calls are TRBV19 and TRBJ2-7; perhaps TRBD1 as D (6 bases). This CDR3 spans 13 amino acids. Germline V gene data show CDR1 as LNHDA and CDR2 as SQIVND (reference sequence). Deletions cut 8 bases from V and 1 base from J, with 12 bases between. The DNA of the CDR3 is TGTGCCAGTGCCGTGGGGGCATCCTACGAGCAGTACTTC. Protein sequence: CASAVGASYEQYF.

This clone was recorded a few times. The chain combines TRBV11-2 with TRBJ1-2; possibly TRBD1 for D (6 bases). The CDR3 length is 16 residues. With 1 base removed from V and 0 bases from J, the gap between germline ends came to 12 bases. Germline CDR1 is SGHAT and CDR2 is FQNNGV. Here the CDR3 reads CASSLGPGEANYGYTF. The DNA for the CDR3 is TGTGCCAGCAGCTTAGGGCCAGGGGAAGCTAACTATGGCTACACCTTC.